This T cell receptor (beta chain) derives from a study of blood T cell repertoires in COVID-19. Germline V gene data show CDR1 as SQVTM and CDR2 as ANQGSEA. The CDR3 totals 17 residues. J was trimmed by 3 bases and V by 7 bases; bases with no gene match: 10. The protocol was immunoSEQ multiplex PCR, while the TCRdb copy is restricted to in-frame clones and leaves out a portion. Altogether more than 250,000 clones are present, 65% to 90% being singletons, with the ten largest covering more than 4.5%. This chain connects TRBV29-1 to TRBJ2-1, with 15 bases that match TRBD2. The clonotype was recovered from a man aged 50 to 60 with active or convalescent COVID-19. Source material: peripheral blood. The CDR3 bases are TGCAGCGCCGCACCGGGACTAGCGGGAGGTCTCTACAATGAGCAGTTCTTC. Translated, it gives CSAAPGLAGGLYNEQFF.